This T cell receptor (beta chain) was documented in a study of CD8 T cells in Susac syndrome. Random hexamers were used to reverse transcribe the RNA input (about 0.5 to 1 ug). TCRdb passed the immunoSEQ multiplex PCR reads through MiXCR, listing each CDR3 protein once. In the table there are 150,000 to 200,000 distinct CDR3 sequences, around 94% of which are singletons. The T cells that were sequenced for TCR beta were CD8+ and CD4+ cells from blood. CDR1 and CDR2 (germline): ENHRY, SYGVKD. The CDR3 sequence is 16 residues long. Germline trimming cut 6 bases from V and 1 base from J; bases unmatched to any gene: 6.

The source material was CD4+ T cells from PBMCs. The V gene is TRBV10-3, the J gene TRBJ2-3; TRBD2 aligns across 11 bases. This clonotype was obtained from a human donor with Susac syndrome. CDR3 nucleotide sequence: TGTGCCATCAGCCAGGGACTAGCGGTACGCACAGATACGCAGTATTTT. Protein: CAISQGLAVRTDTQYF.